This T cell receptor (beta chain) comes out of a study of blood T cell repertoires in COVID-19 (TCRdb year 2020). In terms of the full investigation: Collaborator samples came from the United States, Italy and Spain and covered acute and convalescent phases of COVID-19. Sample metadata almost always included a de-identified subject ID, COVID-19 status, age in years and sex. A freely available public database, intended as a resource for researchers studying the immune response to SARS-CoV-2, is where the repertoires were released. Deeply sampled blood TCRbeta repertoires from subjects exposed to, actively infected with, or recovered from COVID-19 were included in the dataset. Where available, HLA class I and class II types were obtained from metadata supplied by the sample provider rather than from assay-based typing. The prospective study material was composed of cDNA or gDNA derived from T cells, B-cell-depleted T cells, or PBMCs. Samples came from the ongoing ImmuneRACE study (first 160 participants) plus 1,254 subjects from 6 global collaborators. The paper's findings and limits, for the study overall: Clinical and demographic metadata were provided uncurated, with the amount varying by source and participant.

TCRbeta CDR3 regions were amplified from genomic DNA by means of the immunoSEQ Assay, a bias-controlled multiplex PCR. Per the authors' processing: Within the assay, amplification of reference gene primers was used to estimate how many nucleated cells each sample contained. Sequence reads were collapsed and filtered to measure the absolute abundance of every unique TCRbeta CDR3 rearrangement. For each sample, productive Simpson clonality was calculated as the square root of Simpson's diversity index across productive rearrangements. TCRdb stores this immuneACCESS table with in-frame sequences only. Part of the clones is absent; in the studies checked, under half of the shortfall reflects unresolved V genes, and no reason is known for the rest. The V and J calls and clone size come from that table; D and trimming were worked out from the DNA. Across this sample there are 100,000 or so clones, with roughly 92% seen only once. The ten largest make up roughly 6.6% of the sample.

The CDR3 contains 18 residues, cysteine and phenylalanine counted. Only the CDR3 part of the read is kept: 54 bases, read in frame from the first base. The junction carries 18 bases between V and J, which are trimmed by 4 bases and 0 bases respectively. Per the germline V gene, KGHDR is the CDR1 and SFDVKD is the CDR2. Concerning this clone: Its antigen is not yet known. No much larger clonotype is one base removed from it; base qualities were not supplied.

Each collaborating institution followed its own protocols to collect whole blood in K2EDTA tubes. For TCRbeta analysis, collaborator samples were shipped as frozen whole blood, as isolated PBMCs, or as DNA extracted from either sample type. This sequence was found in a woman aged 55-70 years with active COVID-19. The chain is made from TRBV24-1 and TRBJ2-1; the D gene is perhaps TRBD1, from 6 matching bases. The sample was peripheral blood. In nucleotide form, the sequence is TGTGCCACCAGTGACCCCGGGACACAACTTAGCTCCTACAATGAGCAGTTCTTC. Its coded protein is CATSDPGTQLSSYNEQFF.